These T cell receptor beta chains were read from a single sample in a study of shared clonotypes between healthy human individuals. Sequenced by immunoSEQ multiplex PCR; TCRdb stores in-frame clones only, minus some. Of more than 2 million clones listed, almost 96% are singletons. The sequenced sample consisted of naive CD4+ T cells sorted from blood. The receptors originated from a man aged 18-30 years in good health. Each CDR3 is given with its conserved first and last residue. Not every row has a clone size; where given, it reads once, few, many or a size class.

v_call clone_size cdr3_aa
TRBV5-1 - CASRLSGLSKNIQYF
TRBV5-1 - CASSTDGTSGYEQYF
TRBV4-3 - CASSLGLAPYNEQFF
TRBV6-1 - CASSPGTLTEAFF
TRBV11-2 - CASSLGEYRGRNQPQHF
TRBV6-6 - CASNLQGLSYEQYF
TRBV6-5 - CASTPMGAPQGEQYF
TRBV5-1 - CASSPQGAMYEQYF
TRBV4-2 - CASSQGQGVPGEKLFF
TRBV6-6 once CASTTGERYNEQFF
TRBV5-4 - CASSLPQGTEAFF
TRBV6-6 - CASSLASGNSYEQYF
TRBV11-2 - CASSPVGGNTEAFF
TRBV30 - CAWSGTGGSQPQHF
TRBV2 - CASSVGENNSPLHF
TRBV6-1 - CASSETGTEDWKSSYNEQFF
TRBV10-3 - CAIIRGTSGYNEQFF
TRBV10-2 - CASSSGGGPYNEQFF
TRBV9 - CASSARDTAYEQYF
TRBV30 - CAWSSERGRSYEQYF
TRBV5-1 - CASSLEGASNQPQHF
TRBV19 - CASSISMAEKLFF
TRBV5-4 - CASSLDSGVTDTQYF
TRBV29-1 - CSGGDPGNSPLHF
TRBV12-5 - CASGNDGNTIYF
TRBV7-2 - CASSLEGAGNQPQHF
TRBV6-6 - CASSPPDGGETQYF
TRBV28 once CASSRSLWRGGSQNEQYF
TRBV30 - CAWSVGTTGNTIYF
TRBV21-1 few CASSKAPPGNSPLHF
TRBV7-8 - CASSLERGVTQYF
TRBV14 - CASTLAGTPTQYF
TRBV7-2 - CASSLGLAGNYEQYF
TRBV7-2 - CASSNRDKGGYGYTF
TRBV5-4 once CASSTGLFNTGELFF
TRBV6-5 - CASSYSVGAGADTQYF
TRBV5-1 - CASSLASQETQYF
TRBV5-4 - CASSLGRTEGETQYF
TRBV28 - CASSLWPQGTPSAGANVLTF
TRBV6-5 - CASSPPALNTEAFF
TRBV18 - CASSPPFDEGVNQPQHF
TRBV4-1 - CASSRGLAGGTDTQYF
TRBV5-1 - CASSGDREGDTEAFF
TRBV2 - CASGLSAETQYF
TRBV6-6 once CASSSLRQGDQPQHF
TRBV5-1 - CASSLTSGPARETQYF
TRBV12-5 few CASGLSGTYEQYF
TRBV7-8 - CASSYPQGSSGNTIYF
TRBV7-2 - CASSSGTGVNTGELFF
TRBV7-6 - CASSLAGRANTGELFF
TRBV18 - CASSSRGDSGNTIYF